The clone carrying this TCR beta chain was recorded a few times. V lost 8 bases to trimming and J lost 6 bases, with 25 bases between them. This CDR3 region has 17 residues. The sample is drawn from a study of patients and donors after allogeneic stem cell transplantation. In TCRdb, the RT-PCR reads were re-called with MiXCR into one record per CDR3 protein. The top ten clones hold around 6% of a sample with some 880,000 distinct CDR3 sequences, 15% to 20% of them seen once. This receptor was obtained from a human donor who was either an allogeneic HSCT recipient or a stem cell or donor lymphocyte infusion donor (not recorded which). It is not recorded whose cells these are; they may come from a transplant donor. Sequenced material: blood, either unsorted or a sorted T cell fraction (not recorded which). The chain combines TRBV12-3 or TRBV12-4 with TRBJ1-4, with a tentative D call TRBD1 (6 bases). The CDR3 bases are TGTGCCAGCTCCCCCACGGTCGGGGGGGGCGAAGATGAAAAACTGTTTTTT. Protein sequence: CASSPTVGGGEDEKLFF.